The clone carrying this T cell receptor (beta chain) has a single count. Its target is not known. This PCR relied on a set of 60 Vbeta primers and 13 Jbeta primers. Assay: immunoSEQ multiplex PCR; the TCRdb copy retains only in-frame clones and omits some. The sample holds fewer than 150,000 clones, more than 75% seen once. These data belong to a study of cytomegalovirus exposure and HLA in healthy donors. Study-wide findings and caveats: Among the CMV-associated chains, three were confirmed in vitro as specific for CMV antigens. Diagnosis of cytomegalovirus status made by the classifier reportedly showed high specificity and sensitivity.

The CDR3 spans 14 residues. Germline values: CDR1 GTSNPN, CDR2 SVGIG (reference sequence). V gave up 2 bases and J gave up 5 bases, with 12 bases separating them. Sequenced input: PBMCs. The chain recombines TRBV30 with TRBJ2-2; weak D call: TRBD2 (6 bases). This receptor was taken from a male donor in good health and CMV-seronegative. CDR3 sequence: CAWSSGAGTGELFF. DNA for the CDR3: TGTGCCTGGAGTAGTGGCGCGGGGACCGGGGAGCTGTTTTTT.